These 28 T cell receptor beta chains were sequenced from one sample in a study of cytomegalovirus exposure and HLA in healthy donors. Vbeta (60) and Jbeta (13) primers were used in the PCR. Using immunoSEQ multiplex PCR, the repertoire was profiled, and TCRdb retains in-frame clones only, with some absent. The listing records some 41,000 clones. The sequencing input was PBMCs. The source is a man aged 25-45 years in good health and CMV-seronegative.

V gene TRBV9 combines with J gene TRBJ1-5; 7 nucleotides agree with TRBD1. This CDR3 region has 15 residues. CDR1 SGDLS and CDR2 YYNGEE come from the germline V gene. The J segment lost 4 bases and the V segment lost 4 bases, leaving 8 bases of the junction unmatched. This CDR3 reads CASSSEGAANQPQHF. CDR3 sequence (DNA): TGTGCCAGCAGCTCCGAGGGGGCTGCGAATCAGCCCCAGCATTTT.

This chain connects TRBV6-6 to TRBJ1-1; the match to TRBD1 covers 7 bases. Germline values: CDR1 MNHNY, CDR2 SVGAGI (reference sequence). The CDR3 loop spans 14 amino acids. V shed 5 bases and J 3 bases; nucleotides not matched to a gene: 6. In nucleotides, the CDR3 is TGTGCCAGCAGTCACGTCGACAGGGACACTGAAGCTTTCTTT. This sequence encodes CASSHVDRDTEAFF.

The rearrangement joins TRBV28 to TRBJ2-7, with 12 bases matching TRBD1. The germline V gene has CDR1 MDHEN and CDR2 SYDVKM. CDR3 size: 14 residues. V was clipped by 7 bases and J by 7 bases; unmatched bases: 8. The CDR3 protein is CASTLGTGGWEQYF. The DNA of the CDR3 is TGTGCCAGCACCCTGGGGACAGGGGGCTGGGAGCAGTACTTC.

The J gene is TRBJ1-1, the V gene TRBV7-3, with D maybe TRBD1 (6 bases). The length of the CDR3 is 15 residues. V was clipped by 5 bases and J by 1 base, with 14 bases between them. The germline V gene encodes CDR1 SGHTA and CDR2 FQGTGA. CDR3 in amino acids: CASSPESTGNTEAFF. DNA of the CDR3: TGTGCCAGCAGCCCCGAATCGACAGGGAACACTGAAGCTTTCTTT.

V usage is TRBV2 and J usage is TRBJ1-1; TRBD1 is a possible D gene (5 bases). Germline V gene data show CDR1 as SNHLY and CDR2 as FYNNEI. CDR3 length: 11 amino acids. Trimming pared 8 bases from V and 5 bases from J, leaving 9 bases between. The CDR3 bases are TGTGCCAGCGGGGGGGGAACTGAAGCTTTCTTT. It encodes CASGGGTEAFF.

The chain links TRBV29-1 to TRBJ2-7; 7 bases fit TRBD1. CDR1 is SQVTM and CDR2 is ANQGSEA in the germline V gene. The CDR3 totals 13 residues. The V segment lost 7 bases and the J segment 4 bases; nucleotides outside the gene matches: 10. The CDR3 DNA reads TGCAGCGCCTCCGGGACAGAAGCTTACGAGCAGTACTTC. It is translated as CSASGTEAYEQYF.

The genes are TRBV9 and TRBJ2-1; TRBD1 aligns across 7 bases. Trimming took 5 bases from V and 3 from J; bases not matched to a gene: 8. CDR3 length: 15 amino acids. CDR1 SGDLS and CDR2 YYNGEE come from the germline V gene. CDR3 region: CASSLRDSLYNEQFF. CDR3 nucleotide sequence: TGTGCCAGCAGTCTCCGGGACAGCCTCTACAATGAGCAGTTCTTC.

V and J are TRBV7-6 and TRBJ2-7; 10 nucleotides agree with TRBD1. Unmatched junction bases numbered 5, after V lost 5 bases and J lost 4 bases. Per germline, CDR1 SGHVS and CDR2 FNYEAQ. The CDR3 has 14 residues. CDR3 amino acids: CASSEGQGLYEQYF. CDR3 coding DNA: TGTGCCAGCAGCGAGGGACAGGGGCTTTACGAGCAGTACTTC.

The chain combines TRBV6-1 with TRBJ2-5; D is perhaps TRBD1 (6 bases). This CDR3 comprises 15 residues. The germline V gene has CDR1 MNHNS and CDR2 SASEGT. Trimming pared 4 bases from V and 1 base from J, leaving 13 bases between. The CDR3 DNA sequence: TGTGCCAGCAGTGGACCAACAGGGATCCAAGAGACCCAGTACTTC. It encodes CASSGPTGIQETQYF.

CDR3 loop: CASSQGFLRPSSYNEQFF. The CDR3 coding sequence is TGCGCCAGCAGCCAAGGTTTCCTAAGGCCTAGCTCCTACAATGAGCAGTTCTTC. This chain links TRBV4-1 with TRBJ2-1, with no clear D. CDR3 length equals 18 residues. CDR1 and CDR2 from the germline V gene are MGHRA and YSYEKL. Trimming removed 1 base from V and 0 bases from J, with 16 bases in between.

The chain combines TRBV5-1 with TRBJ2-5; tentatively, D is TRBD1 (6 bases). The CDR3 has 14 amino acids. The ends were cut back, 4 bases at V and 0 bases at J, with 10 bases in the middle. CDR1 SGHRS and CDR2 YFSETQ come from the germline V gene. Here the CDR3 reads CASSTTGDQETQYF. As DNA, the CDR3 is TGCGCCAGCAGCACGACAGGCGACCAAGAGACCCAGTACTTC.

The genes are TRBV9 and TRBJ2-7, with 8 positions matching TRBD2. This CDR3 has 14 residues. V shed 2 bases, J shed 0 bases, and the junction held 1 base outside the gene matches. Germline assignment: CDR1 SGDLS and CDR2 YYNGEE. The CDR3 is CASSVSGASYEQYF. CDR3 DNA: TGTGCCAGCAGCGTTAGCGGGGCCTCCTACGAGCAGTACTTC.

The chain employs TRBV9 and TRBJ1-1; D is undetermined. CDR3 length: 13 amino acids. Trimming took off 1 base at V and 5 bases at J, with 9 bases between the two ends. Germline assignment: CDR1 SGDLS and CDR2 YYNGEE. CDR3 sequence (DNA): TGTGCCAGCAGCGTATGGGCTAAGACTGAAGCTTTCTTT. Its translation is CASSVWAKTEAFF.

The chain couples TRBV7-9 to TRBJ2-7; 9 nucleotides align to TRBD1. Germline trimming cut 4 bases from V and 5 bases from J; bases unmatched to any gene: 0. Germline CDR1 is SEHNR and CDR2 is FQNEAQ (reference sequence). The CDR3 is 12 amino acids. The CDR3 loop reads CASSWTGDEQYF. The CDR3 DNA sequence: TGTGCCAGCAGCTGGACAGGGGACGAGCAGTACTTC.

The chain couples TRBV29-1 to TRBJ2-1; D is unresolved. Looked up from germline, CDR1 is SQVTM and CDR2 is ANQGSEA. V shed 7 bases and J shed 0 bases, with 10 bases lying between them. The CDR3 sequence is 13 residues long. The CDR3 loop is CSAQKSSYNEQFF. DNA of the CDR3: TGCAGCGCCCAAAAGAGCTCCTACAATGAGCAGTTCTTC.

The CDR3 sequence: CASSLGAGPSTGELFF. In DNA, the CDR3 is TGTGCCAGCAGCTTAGGCGCGGGACCATCCACCGGGGAGCTGTTTTTT. The gene calls are TRBV13 and TRBJ2-2, with D tentatively TRBD2 (6 bases). The CDR3 runs 16 residues. V gave up 0 bases and J gave up 4 bases, with 12 bases separating them. The V gene's germline CDR1 is PRHDT and CDR2 FYEKMQ (reference sequence).

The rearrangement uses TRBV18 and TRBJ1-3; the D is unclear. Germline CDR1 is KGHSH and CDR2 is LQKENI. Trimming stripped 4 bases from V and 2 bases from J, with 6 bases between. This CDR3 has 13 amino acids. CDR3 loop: CASSLDTGNTIYF. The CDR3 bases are TGTGCCAGCTCACTCGACACTGGAAACACCATATATTTT.

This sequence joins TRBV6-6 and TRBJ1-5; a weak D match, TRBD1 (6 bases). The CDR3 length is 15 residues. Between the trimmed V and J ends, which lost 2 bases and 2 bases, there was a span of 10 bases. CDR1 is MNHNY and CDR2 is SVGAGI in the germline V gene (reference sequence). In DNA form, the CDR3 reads TGTGCCAGCAGTTACGGGGGCCGGGGCAATCAGCCCCAGCATTTT. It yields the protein CASSYGGRGNQPQHF.

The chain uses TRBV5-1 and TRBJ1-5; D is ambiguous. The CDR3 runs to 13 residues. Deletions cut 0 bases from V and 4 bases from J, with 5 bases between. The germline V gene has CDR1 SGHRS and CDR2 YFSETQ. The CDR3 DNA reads TGCGCCAGCAGCTTGGGTCAGAATCAGCCCCAGCATTTT. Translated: CASSLGQNQPQHF.

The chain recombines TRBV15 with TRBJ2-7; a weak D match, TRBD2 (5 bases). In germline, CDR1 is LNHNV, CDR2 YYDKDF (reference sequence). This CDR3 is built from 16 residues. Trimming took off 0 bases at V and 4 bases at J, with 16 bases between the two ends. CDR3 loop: CATSRDRSGKEYEQYF. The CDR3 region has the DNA TGTGCCACCAGCAGAGATAGATCCGGGAAGGAGTACGAGCAGTACTTC. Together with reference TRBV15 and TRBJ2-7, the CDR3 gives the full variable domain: DAMVIQNPRYQVTQFGKPVTLSCSQTLNHNVMYWYQQKSSQAPKLLFHYYDKDFNNEADTPDNFQSRRPNTSFCFLDIRSPGLGDTAMYLCATSRDRSGKEYEQYFGPGTRLTVT.

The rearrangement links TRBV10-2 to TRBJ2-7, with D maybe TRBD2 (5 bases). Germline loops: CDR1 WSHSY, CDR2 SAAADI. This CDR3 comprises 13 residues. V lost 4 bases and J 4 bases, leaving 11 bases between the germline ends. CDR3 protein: CASSVTGSYEQYF. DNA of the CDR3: TGCGCCAGCAGTGTGACGGGGTCGTACGAGCAGTACTTC.

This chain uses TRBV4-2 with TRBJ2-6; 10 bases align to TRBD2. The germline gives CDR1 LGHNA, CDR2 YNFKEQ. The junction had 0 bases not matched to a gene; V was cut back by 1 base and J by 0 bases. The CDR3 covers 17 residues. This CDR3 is CASSQVAGGSGANVLTF. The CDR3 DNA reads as TGTGCCAGCAGCCAAGTAGCGGGAGGCTCTGGGGCCAACGTCCTGACTTTC.

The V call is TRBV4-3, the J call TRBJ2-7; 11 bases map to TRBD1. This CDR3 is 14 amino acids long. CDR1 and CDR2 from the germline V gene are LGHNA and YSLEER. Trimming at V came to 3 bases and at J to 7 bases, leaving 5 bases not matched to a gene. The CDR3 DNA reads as TGCGCCAGCAGCCATGGGACAGGGGGTCTAGAGCAGTACTTC. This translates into CASSHGTGGLEQYF.

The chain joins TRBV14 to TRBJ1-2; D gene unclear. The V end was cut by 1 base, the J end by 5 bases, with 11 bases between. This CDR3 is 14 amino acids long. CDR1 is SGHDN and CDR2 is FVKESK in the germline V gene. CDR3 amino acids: CASSQAMGGYGYTF. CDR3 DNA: TGTGCCAGCAGCCAAGCCATGGGAGGATATGGCTACACCTTC.

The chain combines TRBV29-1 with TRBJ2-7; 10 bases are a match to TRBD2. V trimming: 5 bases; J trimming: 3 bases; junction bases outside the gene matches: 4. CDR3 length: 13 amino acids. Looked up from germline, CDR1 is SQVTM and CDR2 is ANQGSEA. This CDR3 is CSVSGRAYYEQYF. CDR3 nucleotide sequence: TGCAGCGTTAGCGGGAGGGCCTACTACGAGCAGTACTTC.

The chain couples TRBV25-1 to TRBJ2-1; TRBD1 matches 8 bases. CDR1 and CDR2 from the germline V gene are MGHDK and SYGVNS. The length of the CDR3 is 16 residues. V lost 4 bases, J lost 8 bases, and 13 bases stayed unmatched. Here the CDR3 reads CASSASRQGRLHEQFF. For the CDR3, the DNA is TGTGCCAGCAGTGCTTCACGACAGGGGCGACTACATGAGCAGTTCTTC. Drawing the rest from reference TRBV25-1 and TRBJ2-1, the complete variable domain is EADIYQTPRYLVIGTGKKITLECSQTMGHDKMYWYQQDPGMELHLIHYSYGVNSTEKGDLSSESTVSRIRTEHFPLTLESARPSHTSQYLCASSASRQGRLHEQFFGPGTRLTVL.

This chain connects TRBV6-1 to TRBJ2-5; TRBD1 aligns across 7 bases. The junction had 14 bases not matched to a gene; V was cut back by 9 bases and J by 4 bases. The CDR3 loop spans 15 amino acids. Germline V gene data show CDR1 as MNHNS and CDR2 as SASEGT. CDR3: CASGGKGGEIETQYF. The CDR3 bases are TGTGCCAGTGGGGGAAAAGGGGGCGAGATAGAGACCCAGTACTTC.

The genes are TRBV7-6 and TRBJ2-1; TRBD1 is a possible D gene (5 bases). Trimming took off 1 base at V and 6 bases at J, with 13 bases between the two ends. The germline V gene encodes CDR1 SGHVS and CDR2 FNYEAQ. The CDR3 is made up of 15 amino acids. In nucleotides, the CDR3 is TGTGCCAGCAGCTTAGTATTGACAGTACGCAATGAGCAGTTCTTC. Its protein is CASSLVLTVRNEQFF.